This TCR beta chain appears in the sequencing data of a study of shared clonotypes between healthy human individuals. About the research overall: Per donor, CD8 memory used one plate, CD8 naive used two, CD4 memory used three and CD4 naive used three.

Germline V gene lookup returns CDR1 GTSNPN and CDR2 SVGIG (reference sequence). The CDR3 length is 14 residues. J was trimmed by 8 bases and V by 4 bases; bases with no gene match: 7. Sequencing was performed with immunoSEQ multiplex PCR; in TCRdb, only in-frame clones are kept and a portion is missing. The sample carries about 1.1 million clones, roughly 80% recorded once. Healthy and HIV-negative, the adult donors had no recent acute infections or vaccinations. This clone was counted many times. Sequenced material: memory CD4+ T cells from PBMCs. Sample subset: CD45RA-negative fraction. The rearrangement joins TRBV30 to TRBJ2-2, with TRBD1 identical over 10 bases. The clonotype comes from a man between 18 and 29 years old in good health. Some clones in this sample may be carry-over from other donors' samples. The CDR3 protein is CAWTLTGGAGELFF. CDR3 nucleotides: TGTGCCTGGACCTTGACAGGGGGCGCGGGGGAGCTGTTTTTT.